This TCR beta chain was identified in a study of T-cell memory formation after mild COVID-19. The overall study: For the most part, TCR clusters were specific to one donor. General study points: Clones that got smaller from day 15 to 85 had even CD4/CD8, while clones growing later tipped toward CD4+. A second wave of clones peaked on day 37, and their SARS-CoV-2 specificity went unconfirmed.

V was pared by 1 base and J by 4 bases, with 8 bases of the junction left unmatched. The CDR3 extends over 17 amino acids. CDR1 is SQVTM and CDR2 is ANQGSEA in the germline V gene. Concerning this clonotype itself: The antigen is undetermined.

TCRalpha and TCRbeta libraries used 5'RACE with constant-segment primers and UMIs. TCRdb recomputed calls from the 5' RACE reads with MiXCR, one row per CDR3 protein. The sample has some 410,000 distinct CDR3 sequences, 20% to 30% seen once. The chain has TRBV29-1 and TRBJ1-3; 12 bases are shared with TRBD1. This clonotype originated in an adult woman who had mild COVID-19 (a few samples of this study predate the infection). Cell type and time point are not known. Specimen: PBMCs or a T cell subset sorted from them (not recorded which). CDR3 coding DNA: TGCAGCGTTGAAGGCCCGGGACAGGGGGCGCGGGGAAACACCATATATTTT. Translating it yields CSVEGPGQGARGNTIYF.